Listed here are 9 T cell receptor beta chains from one sample, sequenced in a study of blood T cells in healthy people across ages (dated by TCRdb to the mid-2010s). Libraries were prepared through 5' RACE. Sequencer: Illumina HiSeq 2500. A second PCR of about 6 to 12 cycles was performed with a sample-barcoded 5' primer and a J-beta primer mix. TCRdb trimmed public reads at Q25 via fastp, called clones via MiXCR and kept in-frame beta chains. Rows with one shared CDR3 protein collapse into an entry with the most common genes and DNA. The sample table records hundreds of thousands of distinct CDR3 sequences; 20% to 30% of these occur just once. Around 2.9% of the sample goes to the ten largest clones. These data are also associated with another study on T cells of mothers and their children.

The specimen sequenced was blood. These receptors were collected from a boy between 10 and 17 years old in good health.

The chain carries TRBV12-3 or TRBV12-4 and TRBJ1-5; D might be TRBD1 (5 bases). This CDR3 has 14 residues. Trimming took off 4 bases at V and 2 bases at J, with 9 bases between the two ends. The CDR3 bases are TGTGCCAGCAGTTGGGGCCTTGGCAATCAGCCCCAGCATTTT. It specifies CASSWGLGNQPQHF.

This chain connects TRBV7-3 to TRBJ1-5; D not certain. CDR1 and CDR2 (germline): SGHTA, FQGTGA. Trimming cost V 0 bases and J 4 bases, with 10 bases left between them. The CDR3 consists of 15 residues. CDR3 sequence: CASSLTPLGNQPQHF. In DNA, the CDR3 is TGTGCCAGCAGCTTAACTCCCCTAGGTAATCAGCCCCAGCATTTT.

This clonotype has just a few counts. V and J are TRBV6-5 and TRBJ2-1; no clear D gene. CDR1 is MNHEY and CDR2 is SVGAGI in the germline V gene. CDR3 length: 17 residues. The V gene lost 0 bases and the J gene lost 0 bases, with 12 bases spanning the gap. The CDR3 here is CASSYSMIEVSYNEQFF. As DNA, the CDR3 is TGTGCCAGCAGTTACTCGATGATAGAGGTCTCCTACAATGAGCAGTTCTTC.

This clonotype occurred a few times. The CDR3 protein is CASTRGGTYEAFF. CDR3 coding DNA: TGTGCCAGTACAAGGGGGGGAACCTATGAAGCTTTCTTT. This rearrangement joins TRBV19 to TRBJ1-1; tentatively, D is TRBD1 (6 bases). Trimming cost V 7 bases and J 7 bases, with 16 bases left between them. The CDR3 extends over 13 amino acids. Germline lookup yields CDR1 LNHDA and CDR2 SQIVND (reference sequence).

This chain uses TRBV10-3 with TRBJ2-1; possibly TRBD1 for D (6 bases). Germline V gene sequence: CDR1 ENHRY, CDR2 SYGVKD. There are 18 residues in the CDR3. The V gene lost 0 bases and the J gene lost 9 bases, with 24 bases spanning the gap. CDR3 amino acids: CAISESFQGLSAGREQFF. CDR3 sequence (DNA): TGTGCCATCAGTGAGTCGTTTCAGGGGTTATCCGCAGGCCGTGAGCAGTTCTTC.

This clonotype has just a few counts. In DNA form, the CDR3 reads TGTGCCAGCAGCCAAGACGGAAGCCCAGATACGCAGTATTTT. Translated, it gives CASSQDGSPDTQYF. The gene calls are TRBV4-2 and TRBJ2-3; the D is unclear. The germline V gene encodes CDR1 LGHNA and CDR2 YNFKEQ. This CDR3 spans 14 amino acids. V was cut by 0 bases and J by 4 bases, with 8 bases left in between.

This clonotype has only a few counts. The V call is TRBV20-1, the J call TRBJ2-7; weak D call: TRBD2 (5 bases). Trimming pared 4 bases from V and 2 bases from J, leaving 15 bases between. From germline, CDR1 is DFQATT and CDR2 SNEGSKA (reference sequence). This CDR3 contains 14 residues. CDR3: CSANGRGEAYEQYF. The DNA of the CDR3 is TGCAGTGCTAACGGCCGGGGTGAGGCCTACGAGCAGTACTTC.

This chain uses TRBV12-3 or TRBV12-4 with TRBJ1-6; maybe TRBD1 (5 bases). The CDR3 loop spans 15 amino acids. Trimming left V 3 bases short and J 7 bases short, with 13 bases between. The CDR3 reads CASSFGDGANSPLHF. For the CDR3, the DNA is TGTGCCAGCAGTTTTGGGGACGGAGCAAATTCACCCCTCCACTTT.

This chain links TRBV7-2 with TRBJ2-1; 10 positions agree with TRBD2. This CDR3 is built from 17 residues. With V trimmed by 5 bases and J by 0 bases, 7 bases remained unmatched. Germline CDR1 is SGHTA and CDR2 is FQGNSA. CDR3: CASSQTSGVSSYNEQFF. The CDR3 coding sequence is TGTGCCAGCAGCCAAACTAGCGGGGTTAGCTCCTACAATGAGCAGTTCTTC. The variable domain in full, completed from reference TRBV7-2 and TRBJ2-1, reads GAGVSQSPSNKVTEKGKDVELRCDPISGHTALYWYRQSLGQGLEFLIYFQGNSAPDKSGLPSDRFSAERTGGSVSTLTIQRTQQEDSAVYLCASSQTSGVSSYNEQFFGPGTRLTVL.